These 9 T cell receptor beta chains share one sample of origin, sequenced in a study of T cell repertoires in cytomegalovirus infection. A single record per CDR3 protein comes from TCRdb applying MiXCR to the reads. The sample lists about 600,000 distinct CDR3 sequences; 20% to 25% were seen once. The specimen sequenced was CD8+ T cells from PBMCs. These receptors were taken from a human donor in good health (CMV status not recorded). Some clones in this sample may be carry-over from other donors' samples.

This clonotype was detected only a few times. J is TRBJ1-6 and V is TRBV9; D gene ambiguous. This CDR3 is built from 17 residues. Per germline, CDR1 SGDLS and CDR2 YYNGEE. V dropped 4 bases and J dropped 0 bases, with 14 bases sitting between them. For the CDR3, the DNA is TGTGCCAGCAGCCAAAGCACAGTCGCCTCCTATAATTCACCCCTCCACTTT. Translating gives CASSQSTVASYNSPLHF.

In regard to this clonotype: This may come from a read error, since a much larger clone is one base off. The chain is built from TRBV6-2 or TRBV6-3 and TRBJ1-2; D is perhaps TRBD1 (5 bases). This CDR3 has 14 residues. CDR1 is MNHEY and CDR2 is SVGEGT in the germline V gene. In DNA form, the CDR3 reads TGTGCCAGCAGTCTACAGGAGAACGGCTATGACTACACCTTC. Protein product: CASSLQENGYDYTF.

This clonotype was picked up many times. The V call is TRBV14, the J call TRBJ1-1, with 7 bases aligning to TRBD1. Per germline, CDR1 SGHDN and CDR2 FVKESK. This CDR3 has 13 amino acids. V was pared by 2 bases and J by 5 bases, with 2 bases of the junction left unmatched. CDR3 nucleotide sequence: TGTGCCAGCAGCCAATACAGGGGAACTGAAGCTTTCTTT. Amino acids: CASSQYRGTEAFF.

This clonotype occurred many times. The chain carries TRBV7-2 and TRBJ1-3; 8 nucleotides line up with TRBD1. Germline V gene data show CDR1 as SGHTA and CDR2 as FQGNSA. The CDR3 consists of 15 residues. After removal of 1 base from V and 3 bases from J, the junction contained 2 bases not matched to a gene. As DNA, the CDR3 is TGTGCCAGCAGCTTAGGGACAGGGAGTGGAAACACCATATATTTT. Protein sequence: CASSLGTGSGNTIYF.

J is TRBJ2-3 and V is TRBV6-5, with 10 nucleotides matching TRBD1. The CDR3 has 16 residues. After removal of 1 base from V and 3 bases from J, the junction contained 4 bases not matched to a gene. Germline values: CDR1 MNHEY, CDR2 SVGAGI. CDR3 coding DNA: TGTGCCAGCAGTTACTTCCGGGACAGGGGAACAGATACGCAGTATTTT. Translation gives CASSYFRDRGTDTQYF.

This clonotype was observed many times. The chain combines TRBV2 with TRBJ1-2, with 7 positions matching TRBD1. CDR1 and CDR2 (germline): SNHLY, FYNNEI. The CDR3 consists of 15 residues. The V segment lost 4 bases and the J segment 5 bases; nucleotides outside the gene matches: 10. The CDR3 loop reads CASSASAGQRYGYTF. Here the CDR3 DNA reads TGTGCCAGCAGTGCGAGCGCGGGACAGCGGTATGGCTACACCTTC.

A remark on this clonotype: Possible read error: a much larger clone is one base away. The chain has TRBV12-3 or TRBV12-4 and TRBJ2-7, with 7 bases lining up with TRBD2. The CDR3 spans 14 residues. DNA for the CDR3: TGTACCAGCAGCTGGGGGGACTACACCTACGAGCAGTACTTC. The encoded protein is CTSSWGDYTYEQYF.

The V and J genes are TRBV2 and TRBJ2-5; TRBD2 might be the D (6 bases). V lost 3 bases and J lost 1, with 15 bases in between. This CDR3 contains 16 residues. Per germline, CDR1 SNHLY and CDR2 FYNNEI. The DNA of the CDR3 is TGTGCCAGCAGTGAGGCTTGGGGAGGTCTCCAAGAGACCCAGTACTTC. Translated: CASSEAWGGLQETQYF.

The chain recombines TRBV5-6 with TRBJ2-3; 10 positions match TRBD2. This CDR3 comprises 15 residues. V lost 0 bases to trimming and J lost 6 bases; unmatched junction nucleotides: 4. CDR1 is SGHDT, CDR2 YYEEEE, per germline. The CDR3 reads CASSLDSGGLDTQYF. The CDR3 nucleotides read TGTGCCAGCAGCTTGGATAGCGGGGGGTTGGATACGCAGTATTTT.